This TCR beta chain originates from a study of T cells in Graves' hyperthyroidism and ophthalmopathy. Germline V gene lookup returns CDR1 SGHAT and CDR2 FQNNGV. The CDR3 runs 14 residues. V lost 0 bases to trimming and J lost 6 bases; unmatched junction nucleotides: 3. The source material, RNA transcripts, was used to amplify TCR beta CDR3 regions. A set of HTBI primers served as the primers for a first-round RT-PCR of the TCR CDR3. In TCRdb, the multiplex PCR reads were re-called with MiXCR into one record per CDR3 protein. The sample has fewer than 400,000 distinct CDR3 sequences; 11% to 15% are singletons. Comments on this clonotype: The antigen is not known.

General study results and limits: Ophthalmopathy was identified by the model a median about 6.8 months ahead of onset.

Sequencing input: blood. The chain recombines TRBV11-2 with TRBJ2-7, with 9 positions matching TRBD2. The sequence came from a man aged 45-65 years with Graves' ophthalmopathy. The CDR3: CASSLERGGGEQYF. The CDR3 bases are TGTGCCAGCAGCTTAGAGCGGGGGGGCGGCGAGCAGTACTTC. The full variable domain, with the rest looked up from reference TRBV11-2 and TRBJ2-7, is EAGVAQSPRYKIIEKRQSVAFWCNPISGHATLYWYQQILGQGPKLLIQFQNNGVVDDSQLPKDRFSAERLKGVDSTLKIQPAKLEDSAVYLCASSLERGGGEQYFGPGTRLTVT.